This note documents a single T cell receptor (beta chain) sequence. Other DNA variants within this sample encode the same CDR3. This entry is derived from a study of OX40 agonist ivuxolimab in advanced cancers. The overall study: Eligibility admitted prior anti-PD-1, anti-PD-L1 or anti-CTLA-4 therapy; roughly 39% had some.

Clones were read by immunoSEQ multiplex PCR, and TCRdb kept only the in-frame ones, dropping some. The sample lists about 79,000 clones; 80% to 95% were seen once. The CDR3 is 15 amino acids. With 0 bases removed from V and 4 bases from J, the gap between germline ends came to 11 bases. The germline CDR1 and CDR2 sequences are SGDLS and YYNGEE. This specimen was CD4+ or CD8+ T cells sorted from blood, taken in a trial of the OX40 agonist ivuxolimab. The source of this sequence is an adult with an advanced solid tumor such as melanoma, head and neck, liver or kidney cancer. The chain recombines TRBV9 with TRBJ2-1; a possible D gene is TRBD2 (5 bases). DNA of the CDR3: TGTGCCAGCAGCGTAGGGTCTAGCTCATACAATGAGCAGTTCTTC. It is translated as CASSVGSSSYNEQFF.